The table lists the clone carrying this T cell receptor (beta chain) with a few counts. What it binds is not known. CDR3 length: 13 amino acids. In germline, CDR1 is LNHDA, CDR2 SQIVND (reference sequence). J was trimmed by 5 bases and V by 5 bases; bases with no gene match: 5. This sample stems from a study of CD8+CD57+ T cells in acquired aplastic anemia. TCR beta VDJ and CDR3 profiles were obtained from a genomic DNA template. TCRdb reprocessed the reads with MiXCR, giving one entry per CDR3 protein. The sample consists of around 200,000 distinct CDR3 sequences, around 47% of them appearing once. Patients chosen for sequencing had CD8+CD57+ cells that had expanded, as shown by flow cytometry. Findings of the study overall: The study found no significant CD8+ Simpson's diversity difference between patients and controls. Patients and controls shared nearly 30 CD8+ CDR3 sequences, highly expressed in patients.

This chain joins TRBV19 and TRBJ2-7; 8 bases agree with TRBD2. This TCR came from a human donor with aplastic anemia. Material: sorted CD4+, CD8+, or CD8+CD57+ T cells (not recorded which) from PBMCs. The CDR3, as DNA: TGTGCCAGTAGTTGGCTAGCGGGCAACGAGCAGTACTTC. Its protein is CASSWLAGNEQYF.